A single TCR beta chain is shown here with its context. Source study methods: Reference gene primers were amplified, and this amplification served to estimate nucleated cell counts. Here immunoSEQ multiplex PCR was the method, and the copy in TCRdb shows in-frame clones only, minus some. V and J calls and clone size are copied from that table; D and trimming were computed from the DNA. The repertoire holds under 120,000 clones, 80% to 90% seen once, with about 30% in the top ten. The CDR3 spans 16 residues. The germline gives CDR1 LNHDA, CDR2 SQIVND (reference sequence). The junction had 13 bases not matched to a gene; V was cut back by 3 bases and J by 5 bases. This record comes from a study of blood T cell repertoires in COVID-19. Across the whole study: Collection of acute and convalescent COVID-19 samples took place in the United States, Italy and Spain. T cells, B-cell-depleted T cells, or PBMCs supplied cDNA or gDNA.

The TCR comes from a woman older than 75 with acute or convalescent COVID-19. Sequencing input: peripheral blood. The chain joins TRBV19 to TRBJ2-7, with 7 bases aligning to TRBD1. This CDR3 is CASSMAVGGQSNEQYF. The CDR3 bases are TGTGCCAGTAGTATGGCCGTTGGGGGACAGTCGAACGAGCAGTACTTC.